The 28 T cell receptor beta chains below were found in one sample sequenced in a study of T-cell reconstitution after alpha-beta-depleted transplantation in children. As it was prepared, the TCRbeta library received unique molecular identifiers. One entry per CDR3 protein results from TCRdb running MiXCR on the PCR reads. The sample lists 190,000 or so distinct CDR3 sequences, about 6.3% occurring once. Material: PBMCs from the stem cell graft donor, obtained from the stem cell graft. These receptor sequences come from a human donor who donated a stem cell graft to a child with Wiskott-Aldrich syndrome.

The gene calls are TRBV2 and TRBJ1-2; a weak D match, TRBD1 (5 bases). The CDR3 contains 12 residues. The germline gives CDR1 SNHLY, CDR2 FYNNEI. CDR3 sequence: CTSSETVYGYTF. DNA of the CDR3: TGTACAAGCAGTGAGACAGTCTATGGCTACACCTTC.

The gene calls are TRBV3-1 and TRBJ2-3, with a tentative D call TRBD2 (7 bases). V was pared by 4 bases and J by 6 bases, with 32 bases between. Per the germline V gene, CDR1 is LGHDT and CDR2 is YNNKEL (reference sequence). This CDR3 comprises 20 residues. The CDR3 reads CASSPRTYGAGAAKDDTQYF. CDR3 nucleotide sequence: TGTGCCAGCAGCCCCCGAACTTATGGGGCGGGGGCCGCCAAGGACGATACGCAGTATTTT.

At least ten counts were recorded for this clonotype. The chain combines TRBV4-2 with TRBJ1-6, with D hard to call. V gave up 0 bases and J gave up 10 bases, with 7 bases separating them. The germline V gene encodes CDR1 LGHNA and CDR2 YNFKEQ. The CDR3 is 13 residues long. CDR3 nucleotide sequence: TGTGCCAGCAGCCAAGATCTAAGGTCACCCCTCCACTTT. It translates to CASSQDLRSPLHF.

At least ten counts were recorded for this clonotype. The chain uses TRBV24-1 and TRBJ1-1; D unresolved. V gave up 5 bases and J gave up 8 bases, with 14 bases separating them. The CDR3 consists of 13 residues. Germline lookup yields CDR1 KGHDR and CDR2 SFDVKD. The CDR3 nucleotides read TGTGCCACCAGTGTCCCAGGTGCCCCAGAAGCTTTCTTT. It codes for CATSVPGAPEAFF.

In its sample, this clonotype was seen many times. The chain recombines TRBV6-5 with TRBJ2-1; possibly TRBD2 for D (7 bases). CDR1 and CDR2 (germline): MNHEY, SVGAGI. This CDR3 region has 16 residues. The V end was cut by 2 bases, the J end by 9 bases, with 20 bases between. CDR3 sequence: CASSYIVAGAPGEQFF. The CDR3 nucleotides are TGTGCCAGCAGTTACATTGTTGCGGGGGCCCCCGGTGAGCAGTTCTTC.

This clonotype was seen at least ten times. The V call is TRBV5-1, the J call TRBJ1-1; D ambiguous. The CDR3 consists of 16 residues. Germline values: CDR1 SGHRS, CDR2 YFSETQ. The V gene lost 6 bases and the J gene lost 3 bases, with 21 bases spanning the gap. The DNA for the CDR3 is TGCGCCAGCACCCCCGGGGTGGGTATTTCGGACACTGAAGCTTTCTTT. It codes for CASTPGVGISDTEAFF.

This clonotype was recorded a few times. Germline is not matched at one junction end, which may reflect a read error. V gene TRBV10-3 combines with J gene TRBJ1-2; D unresolved. Germline loops: CDR1 ENHRY, CDR2 SYGVKD. There are 16 residues in the CDR3. In DNA form, the CDR3 reads TGTCCCATCAGTGAGTCGGGCGCCCCCAGACTGTCTGGCTACACCTTC. Translated: CPISESGAPRLSGYTF.

There are many counts of this clonotype. V gene TRBV5-6 combines with J gene TRBJ2-7; D not certain. The germline V and J ends were trimmed by 0 bases and 4 bases, with 11 bases remaining between them. Germline lookup yields CDR1 SGHDT and CDR2 YYEEEE. The CDR3 length is 14 residues. The CDR3 region is CASSLVGVVYEQYF. The CDR3 coding sequence is TGTGCCAGCAGCTTGGTCGGTGTCGTGTACGAGCAGTACTTC.

This clonotype was seen more than once but under ten times. The chain employs TRBV3-1 and TRBJ2-5; 7 bases are shared with TRBD2. Germline CDR1 is LGHDT and CDR2 is YNNKEL (reference sequence). The CDR3 contains 13 residues. V gave up 0 bases and J gave up 8 bases; unmatched junction bases: 3. The CDR3: CASSQDGGDTQYF. In nucleotides, the CDR3 is TGTGCCAGCAGCCAAGATGGGGGGGATACCCAGTACTTC.

Ten or more counts support this clonotype. The chain uses TRBV20-1 and TRBJ2-3; TRBD2 matches at 10 bases. Germline assignment: CDR1 DFQATT and CDR2 SNEGSKA (reference sequence). With V trimmed by 2 bases and J by 1 base, 3 bases remained unmatched. The CDR3 has 15 residues. The CDR3 bases are TGCAGTGCTAGAACTAGCGGGGAGGGCACAGATACGCAGTATTTT. Translating it yields CSARTSGEGTDTQYF.

In this sample, this clonotype turned up a few times. V usage is TRBV24-1 and J usage is TRBJ2-5; a possible D gene is TRBD1 (5 bases). The CDR3 extends over 14 amino acids. CDR1 and CDR2 from the germline V gene are KGHDR and SFDVKD. Trimming shortened V by 3 bases and J by 3 bases, and 10 bases separated the two germline ends. The CDR3 DNA reads TGTGCCACCAGTGATCTGGGGCCTAAAGAGACCCAGTACTTC. Encoded protein: CATSDLGPKETQYF.

This rearrangement joins TRBV9 to TRBJ2-7; weak D call: TRBD1 (5 bases). The CDR3 extends over 14 amino acids. Germline assignment: CDR1 SGDLS and CDR2 YYNGEE. Trimming cost V 4 bases and J 1 base, with 12 bases left between them. The CDR3 spells CASSSVQGSYEQYF. Written as DNA, the CDR3 is TGTGCCAGCAGCTCCGTCCAGGGTTCCTACGAGCAGTACTTC.

This clonotype was found many times. The rearrangement links TRBV3-1 to TRBJ2-7; 9 nucleotides line up with TRBD1. The CDR3 loop spans 15 amino acids. Germline assignment: CDR1 LGHDT and CDR2 YNNKEL (reference sequence). After removal of 3 bases from V and 4 bases from J, the junction contained 7 bases not matched to a gene. CDR3 sequence reads: CASSHPGTGIYEQYF. The CDR3 DNA reads TGTGCCAGCAGCCACCCCGGGACAGGGATTTACGAGCAGTACTTC.

This clonotype was counted only a few times. The V call is TRBV14, the J call TRBJ2-7; no reliable D call. Trimming cost V 0 bases and J 1 base, with 10 bases left between them. This CDR3 comprises 15 residues. Germline-derived CDR1 and CDR2 are SGHDN and FVKESK. The CDR3 spells CASSQESHGSYEQYF. The CDR3 nucleotides are TGTGCCAGCAGCCAAGAGTCCCACGGATCCTACGAGCAGTACTTC.

The sample holds many counts of this clonotype. The chain links TRBV10-3 to TRBJ2-3, with 9 bases aligning to TRBD1. With 3 bases clipped from V and 6 bases from J, the junction kept 10 bases outside the gene matches. There are 16 residues in the CDR3. CDR1 is ENHRY, CDR2 SYGVKD, per germline. The DNA for the CDR3 is TGTGCCATCAGTGAAGTGGGACAGGGAATACACGATACGCAGTATTTT. This gives the protein CAISEVGQGIHDTQYF.

This clonotype was seen ten or more times. The chain couples TRBV29-1 to TRBJ2-1; either TRBD1 or TRBD2 may supply D (5 bases each). The CDR3 runs 13 residues. The germline CDR1 and CDR2 sequences are SQVTM and ANQGSEA. Trimming removed 3 bases from V and 8 bases from J, with 14 bases in between. CDR3 nucleotides: TGCAGCGTTGACAGGGACGGTGGAGATGAGCAGTTCTTC. It is translated as CSVDRDGGDEQFF.

This clonotype was seen repeatedly, ten times or more. The V and J genes are TRBV12-3 or TRBV12-4 and TRBJ2-1, with D perhaps TRBD2 (5 bases). Between the trimmed V and J ends, which lost 5 bases and 0 bases, there was a span of 14 bases. The CDR3 length is 16 residues. As DNA, the CDR3 is TGTGCCAGCAGTCCCCTCACCGGGATCTCCTACAATGAGCAGTTCTTC. Translated: CASSPLTGISYNEQFF.

This clonotype was seen many times. This rearrangement joins TRBV10-3 to TRBJ1-6; 9 bases align to TRBD1. There are 14 residues in the CDR3. The trim removed 4 bases at V and 10 bases at J, leaving 5 bases unmatched. Germline CDR1 and CDR2: ENHRY and SYGVKD. The CDR3 region is CAISGGQGGSPLHF. As DNA, the CDR3 is TGTGCCATCAGTGGGGGACAGGGAGGATCACCCCTCCACTTT.

This clonotype has ten or more counts. The J gene is TRBJ2-1, the V gene TRBV5-6; unclear D gene. Germline values: CDR1 SGHDT, CDR2 YYEEEE. The V end lost 4 bases, the J end lost 8 bases, and 7 bases lay between the germline ends. This CDR3 spans 11 amino acids. The CDR3 region has the DNA TGTGCCAGCAGCCTTAAGTATGAGCAGTTCTTC. Translation gives CASSLKYEQFF.

The sample holds many counts of this clonotype. The CDR3 DNA follows: TGCAGCGTTGATGAGGGGAACACAGATACGCAGTATTTT. Translated: CSVDEGNTDTQYF. This chain uses TRBV29-1 with TRBJ2-3; D may be TRBD1 or TRBD2 (5 bases each). The CDR3 spans 13 residues. CDR1 and CDR2 (germline): SQVTM, ANQGSEA. Trimming took off 3 bases at V and 2 bases at J, with 9 bases between the two ends.

This clonotype was counted many times. The rearrangement links TRBV28 to TRBJ2-7; D not certain. V gave up 2 bases and J gave up 3 bases, with 14 bases separating them. Per the germline V gene, CDR1 is MDHEN and CDR2 is SYDVKM. The CDR3 runs 15 residues. The CDR3 spells CASSLAQARDYEQYF. CDR3 DNA: TGTGCCAGCAGTTTAGCGCAGGCGAGAGACTACGAGCAGTACTTC.

There are many counts of this clonotype. The V gene is TRBV9, the J gene TRBJ2-2; 7 bases are shared with TRBD1. The V segment lost 4 bases and the J segment 0 bases; nucleotides outside the gene matches: 6. The CDR3 loop spans 16 amino acids. Per the germline V gene, CDR1 is SGDLS and CDR2 is YYNGEE. The CDR3: CASSPQGTTNTGELFF. In DNA form, the CDR3 reads TGTGCCAGCAGCCCACAGGGGACAACGAACACCGGGGAGCTGTTTTTT. Filled out from reference TRBV9 and TRBJ2-2, the complete variable domain reads DSGVTQTPKHLITATGQRVTLRCSPRSGDLSVYWYQQSLDQGLQFLIQYYNGEERAKGNILERFSAQQFPDLHSELNLSSLELGDSALYFCASSPQGTTNTGELFFGEGSRLTVL.

The chain couples TRBV11-2 to TRBJ2-5; 8 nucleotides line up with TRBD1. Germline V gene data show CDR1 as SGHAT and CDR2 as FQNNGV. The CDR3 is 16 amino acids. Germline trimming cut 6 bases from V and 0 bases from J; bases unmatched to any gene: 9. For the CDR3, the DNA is TGTGCCAGCAGAGATCCAGGGGGCGGTAACCAAGAGACCCAGTACTTC. Its translation is CASRDPGGGNQETQYF.

This clonotype was counted ten times or more. V is TRBV29-1 and J is TRBJ2-5; D gene unclear. With 4 bases removed from V and 1 base from J, the gap between germline ends came to 13 bases. Germline-derived CDR1 and CDR2 are SQVTM and ANQGSEA. This CDR3 is 14 amino acids long. The CDR3 protein is CSVGIIPIQETQYF. DNA for the CDR3: TGCAGCGTTGGGATAATACCGATCCAAGAGACCCAGTACTTC.

This clonotype was seen many times. The J gene is TRBJ2-7, the V gene TRBV20-1; D gene unclear. The CDR3 runs 11 residues. Germline CDR1 DFQATT, CDR2 SNEGSKA (reference sequence). Trimming shortened V by 5 bases and J by 3 bases, and 8 bases separated the two germline ends. CDR3 amino acids: CSASPSYEQYF. The CDR3 region has the DNA TGCAGTGCTTCGCCCAGCTACGAGCAGTACTTC.

This chain links TRBV11-2 with TRBJ2-5; TRBD2 matches 11 bases. The CDR3 consists of 17 residues. The J segment lost 7 bases and the V segment lost 5 bases, leaving 15 bases of the junction unmatched. CDR1 is SGHAT, CDR2 FQNNGV, per germline. The CDR3 region has the DNA TGTGCCAGCAGCCCCGGGGTAGCGGGGGGGCGAGTGGGGACCCAGTACTTC. It encodes CASSPGVAGGRVGTQYF. Combining the CDR3 with reference TRBV11-2 and TRBJ2-5 gives the whole variable domain EAGVAQSPRYKIIEKRQSVAFWCNPISGHATLYWYQQILGQGPKLLIQFQNNGVVDDSQLPKDRFSAERLKGVDSTLKIQPAKLEDSAVYLCASSPGVAGGRVGTQYFGPGTRLLVL.

In its sample, this clonotype was seen a few times. This rearrangement joins TRBV3-1 to TRBJ2-3; possible D gene TRBD2, 5 bases. The CDR3 is made up of 16 amino acids. The germline gives CDR1 LGHDT, CDR2 YNNKEL (reference sequence). The V end lost 2 bases, the J end lost 2 bases, and 14 bases lay between the germline ends. CDR3 sequence (DNA): TGTGCCAGCAGCCAATTCCGACTTGACTACACAGATACGCAGTATTTT. It encodes CASSQFRLDYTDTQYF.

This clonotype was recorded many times. This chain connects TRBV29-1 to TRBJ2-1; D remains ambiguous. V lost 1 base and J lost 2, with 9 bases in between. This CDR3 has 14 residues. CDR1 and CDR2 from the germline V gene are SQVTM and ANQGSEA. CDR3 region: CSVEGGITYNEQFF. CDR3 DNA: TGCAGCGTTGAAGGGGGAATAACCTACAATGAGCAGTTCTTC.